This T cell receptor beta chain emerged from a study of glioma-infiltrating T cells. Study-wide results and caveats: Only very few CDR3 sequences appeared in both tissue and blood.

The CDR3 totals 14 residues. V was clipped by 5 bases and J by 4 bases, with 14 bases between them. Germline V gene data show CDR1 as LNHDA and CDR2 as SQIVND (reference sequence). TCR alpha and beta CDR3 regions were amplified from RNA using iRepertoire nested multiplex PCR. TCRdb redid the calling of the multiplex PCR reads with MiXCR, one entry per CDR3 protein. The sample yields approximately 110,000 distinct CDR3 sequences, roughly 25% seen once. This clonotype came up many times. Its antigen remains unidentified. This TCR derives from a human donor with low-grade glioma or glioblastoma, undergoing nonglioma brain surgery, or in good health (not recorded which). The rearrangement links TRBV19 to TRBJ1-1, with D possibly TRBD1 on 5 matching bases. What was sequenced was glioma tissue, nonneoplastic brain tissue, or PBMCs (not recorded which). Written as DNA, the CDR3 is TGTGCCAGTAGTCCCGTCAGGGTTGGCACTGAAGCTTTCTTT. Translation: CASSPVRVGTEAFF.